The present TCR beta chain was sequenced within a study of T cells in Graves' hyperthyroidism and ophthalmopathy. Overall study findings and caveats: Most expanded thyroid clonotypes above 0.001 also appeared in blood.

This clonotype was picked up many times. Its antigen is currently unknown. TCR beta CDR3 region amplification was performed from RNA transcripts. The TCR CDR3 was amplified in a first-round RT-PCR using the HTBI primer set. TCRdb recomputed calls from the multiplex PCR reads with MiXCR, one row per CDR3 protein. This sample has under 350,000 distinct CDR3 sequences, with approximately 15% found just once. The V gene lost 0 bases and the J gene lost 7 bases, with 5 bases spanning the gap. Looked up from germline, CDR1 is SGDLS and CDR2 is YYNGEE. The CDR3 covers 13 residues. Sequencing was done on a sample of blood. This TCR came from a woman aged 55-69 years with Graves' ophthalmopathy. The rearrangement joins TRBV9 to TRBJ1-6; D is unclear. Here the CDR3 reads CASSVEWNSPLHF. DNA for the CDR3: TGTGCCAGCAGCGTAGAATGGAATTCACCCCTCCACTTT.